The 10 T cell receptor beta chains in this list originate from one sample, sequenced in a study of regulatory T cells in long-lasting Graves disease. iRepertoire HTBI primers and Arm-PCR of CDR3 regions built TCR beta libraries. TCRdb used MiXCR to reprocess the multiplex PCR reads, holding one entry per CDR3 protein. This sample has about 440,000 distinct CDR3 sequences, with over 15% found just once. The sample's time point: newly diagnosed GD, antithyroid drugs for less than 3 months. PBMC RNA served as the TCR library source. These same records also appear under a second study, on T cells in Graves' hyperthyroidism and ophthalmopathy.

Material: peripheral blood mononuclear cells (PBMCs), obtained at new diagnosis, from a patient treated with antithyroid drugs. All receptors derive from a woman in her twenties or thirties with Graves disease.

This clonotype was counted ten times or more. This chain uses TRBV5-1 with TRBJ1-1, with D tentatively TRBD1 (5 bases). Germline CDR1 and CDR2: SGHRS and YFSETQ. With 2 bases removed from V and 3 bases from J, the gap between germline ends came to 8 bases. The CDR3 is made up of 13 amino acids. CDR3 loop: CASSFTGDTEAFF. The CDR3 DNA sequence: TGCGCCAGCAGCTTTACGGGGGACACTGAAGCTTTCTTT.

The sample holds many counts of this clonotype. V usage is TRBV20-1 and J usage is TRBJ2-5; the D gene is possibly TRBD2 (7 bases). Germline values: CDR1 DFQATT, CDR2 SNEGSKA (reference sequence). Trimming took 7 bases from V and 2 from J, leaving 17 bases between them. This CDR3 is built from 14 residues. The CDR3 is CSVREGGGQETQYF. The CDR3 DNA sequence: TGCAGTGTAAGGGAGGGGGGGGGACAAGAGACCCAGTACTTC.

A few counts support this clonotype. V and J are TRBV15 and TRBJ1-5; D is ambiguous. Germline V gene data show CDR1 as LNHNV and CDR2 as YYDKDF (reference sequence). The CDR3 extends over 15 amino acids. V lost 1 base and J lost 4, with 11 bases in between. CDR3 coding DNA: TGTGCCACCAGCAGAGGGCTGGCCCTAAATCAGCCCCAGCATTTT. It yields the protein CATSRGLALNQPQHF. Full variable domain (missing parts from reference TRBV15 and TRBJ1-5): DAMVIQNPRYQVTQFGKPVTLSCSQTLNHNVMYWYQQKSSQAPKLLFHYYDKDFNNEADTPDNFQSRRPNTSFCFLDIRSPGLGDTAMYLCATSRGLALNQPQHFGDGTRLSIL.

This chain's CDR3 is CATSGQGRTEAFF. The DNA of the CDR3 is TGTGCCACCTCGGGACAGGGGCGGACTGAAGCTTTCTTT. The V gene is TRBV27, the J gene TRBJ1-1; 10 bases line up with TRBD1. Per germline, CDR1 MNHEY and CDR2 SMNVEV (reference sequence). The CDR3 totals 13 residues. The J segment lost 5 bases and the V segment lost 10 bases, leaving 7 bases of the junction unmatched.

This rearrangement joins TRBV5-1 to TRBJ2-5; no definite D call. The length of the CDR3 is 14 residues. Per germline, CDR1 SGHRS and CDR2 YFSETQ. Trimming took off 0 bases at V and 1 base at J, with 7 bases between the two ends. The CDR3: CASSLGLRQETQYF. The CDR3 nucleotides read TGCGCCAGCAGCTTGGGTCTCCGCCAAGAGACCCAGTACTTC.

The sample holds a few counts of this clonotype. V is TRBV5-1 and J is TRBJ2-1; TRBD2 is a possible D gene (6 bases). The V end was cut by 0 bases, the J end by 0 bases, with 7 bases between. CDR1 is SGHRS, CDR2 YFSETQ, per germline. This CDR3 is built from 15 residues. CDR3 in amino acids: CASSLEEGSYNEQFF. CDR3 nucleotides: TGCGCCAGCAGCTTGGAGGAGGGCTCCTACAATGAGCAGTTCTTC.

To note about this clonotype: A far bigger clonotype differs at one base, so this is likely a read error. The V call is TRBV10-3, the J call TRBJ1-2; TRBD1 is a possible D gene (6 bases). The CDR3 is made up of 16 amino acids. The V gene's germline CDR1 is ENHRY and CDR2 SYGVKD. V lost 5 bases and J 4 bases, leaving 20 bases between the germline ends. Here the CDR3 DNA reads TGTGCCATCAGTTTACACAGGGATCCACTGATCTATGGCTACACCTTC. As protein: CAISLHRDPLIYGYTF.

This clonotype was seen at least ten times. The V and J genes are TRBV20-1 and TRBJ2-4, with D possibly TRBD2 on 7 matching bases. Per the germline V gene, CDR1 is DFQATT and CDR2 is SNEGSKA (reference sequence). The CDR3 contains 15 residues. Trimming left V 8 bases short and J 0 bases short, with 17 bases between. The CDR3 DNA follows: TGCAGTAAGGGGAGGGGGACTGGAGCCAAAAACATTCAGTACTTC. Its translation: CSKGRGTGAKNIQYF.

The sample holds many counts of this clonotype. The J gene is TRBJ2-2, the V gene TRBV5-1, with D perhaps TRBD2 (5 bases). This CDR3 comprises 17 residues. Germline CDR1 SGHRS, CDR2 YFSETQ. The V end lost 0 bases, the J end lost 0 bases, and 12 bases lay between the germline ends. CDR3 region: CASSLAQAEPNTGELFF. The CDR3 DNA is TGCGCCAGCAGCTTGGCCCAAGCGGAGCCGAACACCGGGGAGCTGTTTTTT. The full variable domain, with the rest looked up from reference TRBV5-1 and TRBJ2-2, is KAGVTQTPRYLIKTRGQQVTLSCSPISGHRSVSWYQQTPGQGLQFLFEYFSETQRNKGNFPGRFSGRQFSNSRSEMNVSTLELGDSALYLCASSLAQAEPNTGELFFGEGSRLTVL.

The table lists this clonotype with a few counts. A junction end diverges from the germline sequence, so it may reflect a read error. The rearrangement links TRBV5-4 to TRBJ2-7; D call uncertain. The CDR3 has 15 amino acids. CDR1 is SGHNT, CDR2 YYREEE, per germline (reference sequence). Here the CDR3 DNA reads TGCGCCAGCAGCCTCCGGTACACATCGAAGGACGAGCAGTACTTC. It translates to CASSLRYTSKDEQYF.